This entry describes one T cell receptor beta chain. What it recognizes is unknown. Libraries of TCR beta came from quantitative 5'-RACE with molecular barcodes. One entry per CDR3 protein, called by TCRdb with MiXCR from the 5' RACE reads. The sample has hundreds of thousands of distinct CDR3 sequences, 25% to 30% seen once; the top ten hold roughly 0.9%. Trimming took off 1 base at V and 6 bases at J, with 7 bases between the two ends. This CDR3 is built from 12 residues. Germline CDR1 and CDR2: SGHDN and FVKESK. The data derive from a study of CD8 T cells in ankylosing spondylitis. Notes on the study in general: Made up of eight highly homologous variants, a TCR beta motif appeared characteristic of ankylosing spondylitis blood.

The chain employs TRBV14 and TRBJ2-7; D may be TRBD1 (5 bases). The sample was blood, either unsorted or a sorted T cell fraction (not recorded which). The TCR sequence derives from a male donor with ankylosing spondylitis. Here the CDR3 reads CASSQARVEQYV. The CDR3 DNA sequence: TGTGCCAGCAGCCAAGCCAGGGTCGAGCAGTACGTC.